Given below is one T cell receptor beta chain in context. Its antigen is unknown. The data originate from a study of T cells in Graves' hyperthyroidism and ophthalmopathy. CDR3 length: 14 residues. Trimming removed 1 base from V and 2 bases from J, with 8 bases in between. CDR1 LNHDA and CDR2 SQIVND come from the germline V gene (reference sequence). Whole-study results and caveats: Peripheral blood also featured most of the thyroid clonotypes expanded above 0.001.

Amplified TCR beta CDR3 regions came from RNA transcripts. The HTBI set primed first-round TCR CDR3 RT-PCR. TCRdb used MiXCR to reprocess the multiplex PCR reads, holding one entry per CDR3 protein. The profile covers around 690,000 distinct CDR3 sequences, with roughly 17% appearing a single time and 15% to 19% taken by the ten largest. Clinical symptoms, serum thyroxine and TRAb, thyroid ultrasound and orbital computed tomography were used for the diagnoses. This sequence joins TRBV19 and TRBJ2-5, with D uncertain. The TCR comes from a man aged 45-60 years with Graves' hyperthyroidism. What was sequenced was blood. CDR3 nucleotide sequence: TGTGCCAGTAGTATAGGGTCCAGTCAAGAGACCCAGTACTTC. It encodes CASSIGSSQETQYF.